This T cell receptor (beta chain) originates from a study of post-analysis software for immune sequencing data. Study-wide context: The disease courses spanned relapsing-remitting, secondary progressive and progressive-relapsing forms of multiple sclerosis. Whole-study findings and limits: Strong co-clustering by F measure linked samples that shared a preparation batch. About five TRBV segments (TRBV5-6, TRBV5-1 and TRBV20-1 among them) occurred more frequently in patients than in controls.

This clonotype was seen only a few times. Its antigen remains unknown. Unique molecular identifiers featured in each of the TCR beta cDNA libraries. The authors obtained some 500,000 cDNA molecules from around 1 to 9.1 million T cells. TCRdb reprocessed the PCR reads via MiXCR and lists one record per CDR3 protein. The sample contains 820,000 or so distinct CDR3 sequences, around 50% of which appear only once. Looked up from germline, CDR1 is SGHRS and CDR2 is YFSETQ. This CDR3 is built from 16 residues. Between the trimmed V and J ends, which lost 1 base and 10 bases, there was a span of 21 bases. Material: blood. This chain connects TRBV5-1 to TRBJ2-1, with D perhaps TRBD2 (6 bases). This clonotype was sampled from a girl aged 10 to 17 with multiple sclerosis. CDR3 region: CASSLTGLEMRYEQFF. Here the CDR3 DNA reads TGCGCCAGCAGCTTGACGGGACTCGAGATGAGATACGAGCAGTTCTTC. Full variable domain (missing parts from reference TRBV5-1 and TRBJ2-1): KAGVTQTPRYLIKTRGQQVTLSCSPISGHRSVSWYQQTPGQGLQFLFEYFSETQRNKGNFPGRFSGRQFSNSRSEMNVSTLELGDSALYLCASSLTGLEMRYEQFFGPGTRLTVL.